Listed here are 27 T cell receptor beta chains from one sample, sequenced in a study of blood T cells in healthy people across ages. The use of a sample-barcoded 5' primer and a J-beta primer mix characterized a second PCR of roughly 7 to 12 cycles. A single record per CDR3 protein comes from TCRdb applying MiXCR to the 5' RACE reads. The data show 800,000 to 1,300,000 distinct CDR3 sequences, about 23% seen once. These same data were also listed under a study on T cells of mothers and their children.

Material: blood. These receptors were taken from a girl aged 2-10 years in good health.

J is TRBJ2-7 and V is TRBV11-2, with a weak D call TRBD1 (5 bases). The CDR3 is 14 residues long. V was shortened by 0 bases and J by 5 bases, with 11 bases between the two germline ends. Germline V gives CDR1 SGHAT, CDR2 FQNNGV. In DNA, the CDR3 is TGTGCCAGCAGCTTAGATCAGGGATCCCACGAGCAGTACTTC. Protein product: CASSLDQGSHEQYF.

This clonotype was seen a few times. This chain links TRBV7-2 with TRBJ2-1; D unresolved. V dropped 3 bases and J dropped 0 bases, with 9 bases sitting between them. The CDR3 covers 15 residues. CDR1 and CDR2 from the germline V gene are SGHTA and FQGNSA. CDR3 sequence: CASSLFISSYNEQFF. Here the CDR3 DNA reads TGTGCCAGCAGCTTGTTTATTAGCTCCTACAATGAGCAGTTCTTC.

V gene TRBV27 combines with J gene TRBJ2-3; D gene ambiguous. Trimming took 7 bases from V and 4 from J, leaving 18 bases between them. CDR3 length: 15 amino acids. Germline-derived CDR1 and CDR2 are MNHEY and SMNVEV (reference sequence). The CDR3 DNA follows: TGTGCCAGCATTAGGAAGGCCCCAAGGGCAGATACGCAGTATTTT. Protein: CASIRKAPRADTQYF.

The gene calls are TRBV27 and TRBJ1-1; 7 positions agree with TRBD1. The CDR3 contains 14 residues. Trimming removed 5 bases from V and 5 bases from J; junction bases left unmatched: 8. Germline V lookup: CDR1 MNHEY, CDR2 SMNVEV (reference sequence). This CDR3 is CASSPMTGYTEAFF. For the CDR3, the DNA is TGTGCCAGCAGTCCAATGACAGGGTATACTGAAGCTTTCTTT.

This sequence joins TRBV14 and TRBJ2-1, with unresolved D. The germline V gene has CDR1 SGHDN and CDR2 FVKESK. With 1 base removed from V and 4 bases from J, the gap between germline ends came to 8 bases. This CDR3 contains 14 residues. CDR3 amino acids: CASSQVTAYNEQFF. The CDR3 DNA follows: TGTGCCAGCAGCCAAGTCACAGCTTACAATGAGCAGTTCTTC.

This clonotype was counted between two and nine times. This rearrangement joins TRBV9 to TRBJ2-4; D is ambiguous. The V gene lost 4 bases and the J gene lost 1 base, with 15 bases spanning the gap. The CDR3 is 16 residues long. Germline V gives CDR1 SGDLS, CDR2 YYNGEE. CDR3 residues: CASSSGSAKAKNIQYF. CDR3 in DNA: TGTGCCAGCAGCTCTGGGTCCGCGAAGGCCAAAAACATTCAGTACTTC.

This sequence joins TRBV29-1 and TRBJ2-3, with 7 bases matching TRBD1. The junction had 7 bases not matched to a gene; V was cut back by 4 bases and J by 3 bases. From germline, CDR1 is SQVTM and CDR2 ANQGSEA. The CDR3 has 14 amino acids. Here the CDR3 reads CSVVTTGRTDTQYF. Written as DNA, the CDR3 is TGCAGCGTTGTTACGACAGGGAGAACAGATACGCAGTATTTT.

The sample holds a few counts of this clonotype. The chain employs TRBV3-1 and TRBJ2-1; D is possibly TRBD2 (5 bases). The germline V gene has CDR1 LGHDT and CDR2 YNNKEL (reference sequence). V was shortened by 4 bases and J by 8 bases, with 12 bases between the two germline ends. The CDR3 has 13 residues. CDR3 DNA sequence: TGTGCCAGCAGCCCGAGCGCGAGGGATGAGCAGTTCTTC. This sequence encodes CASSPSARDEQFF.

The chain combines TRBV6-5 with TRBJ1-5; D might be TRBD1 (5 bases). V was cut by 5 bases and J by 11 bases, with 19 bases left in between. There are 14 residues in the CDR3. Looked up from germline, CDR1 is MNHEY and CDR2 is SVGAGI. CDR3 DNA: TGTGCCAGCAGTCCGGGACCCGCTGAAGGAGCCCAGCATTTT. Translating it yields CASSPGPAEGAQHF.

Notes on this clonotype: The CDR3 does not close with the conserved phenylalanine or tryptophan, likely indicating a read error. V gene TRBV29-1 combines with J gene TRBJ2-5, with a possible D match to TRBD1 (5 bases). The DNA end lines up better with TRBJ2-7; the J call may be wrong. The V gene's germline CDR1 is SQVTM and CDR2 ANQGSEA. This CDR3 spans 13 amino acids. The CDR3: CSVELGVSYEQYL. The CDR3 DNA follows: TGCAGCGTTGAGTTAGGGGTGTCCTACGAGCAGTACCTC.

V and J are TRBV24-1 and TRBJ1-5; no clear D. V was shortened by 8 bases and J by 10 bases, with 2 bases between the two germline ends. Germline loops: CDR1 KGHDR, CDR2 SFDVKD. The CDR3 length is 8 residues. The DNA for the CDR3 is TGTGCCACCATTCCCCAGCATTTT. It encodes CATIPQHF.

This clonotype was recorded a few times. V is TRBV24-1 and J is TRBJ1-2; D gene ambiguous. Trimming took off 3 bases at V and 3 bases at J, with 10 bases between the two ends. The CDR3 runs to 14 residues. CDR1 and CDR2 (germline): KGHDR, SFDVKD. CDR3 loop: CATSDEDTDYGYTF. CDR3 in DNA: TGTGCCACCAGTGATGAAGACACCGACTATGGCTACACCTTC.

The chain has TRBV7-9 and TRBJ2-5, with unresolved D. V was shortened by 0 bases and J by 6 bases, with 11 bases between the two germline ends. Germline values: CDR1 SEHNR, CDR2 FQNEAQ (reference sequence). The CDR3 extends over 14 amino acids. The CDR3, as DNA: TGTGCCAGCAGCTTAGCGCGGCCTGACCAGACCCAGTACTTC. Its translation: CASSLARPDQTQYF. The full variable domain, in which reference TRBV7-9 and TRBJ2-5 provide the parts outside the CDR3, is DTGVSQNPRHKITKRGQNVTFRCDPISEHNRLYWYRQTLGQGPEFLTYFQNEAQLEKSRLLSDRFSAERPKGSFSTLEIQRTEQGDSAMYLCASSLARPDQTQYFGPGTRLLVL.

In this sample, this clonotype turned up a few times. V usage is TRBV7-3 and J usage is TRBJ2-1, with D unresolved. V lost 5 bases to trimming and J lost 0 bases, with 14 bases between them. The CDR3 contains 16 residues. The germline CDR1 and CDR2 sequences are SGHTA and FQGTGA. CDR3 loop: CASSPILGSSYNEQFF. In DNA, the CDR3 is TGTGCCAGCAGCCCTATCCTAGGAAGCTCCTACAATGAGCAGTTCTTC.

V is TRBV7-9 and J is TRBJ2-1; TRBD1 is a possible D gene (6 bases). Deletions cut 3 bases from V and 4 bases from J, with 22 bases between. Germline V CDR1 and CDR2: SEHNR, FQNEAQ (reference sequence). This CDR3 contains 18 residues. DNA of the CDR3: TGTGCCAGCAGCTTTGGTCAGGGGCTTTCTGCCTATTACAATGAGCAGTTCTTC. Translation gives CASSFGQGLSAYYNEQFF.

The rearrangement links TRBV3-1 to TRBJ1-2; D not certain. V dropped 0 bases and J dropped 10 bases, with 15 bases sitting between them. The CDR3 has 14 residues. The germline V gene encodes CDR1 LGHDT and CDR2 YNNKEL (reference sequence). Here the CDR3 DNA reads TGTGCCAGCAGCCAAGATCATACTGTAACTGACTACACCTTC. Translating gives CASSQDHTVTDYTF.

This clonotype was counted between two and nine times. This chain joins TRBV7-9 and TRBJ2-7; a weak D match, TRBD1 (5 bases). This CDR3 contains 12 residues. The V gene lost 4 bases and the J gene lost 6 bases, with 10 bases spanning the gap. Germline V gene lookup returns CDR1 SEHNR and CDR2 FQNEAQ (reference sequence). In DNA, the CDR3 is TGTGCCAGCAGCTCCCATCAGGGCGAGCAGTACTTC. The encoded protein is CASSSHQGEQYF.

V gene TRBV7-8 combines with J gene TRBJ2-2; 10 nucleotides match TRBD2. The V segment lost 2 bases and the J segment 5 bases; nucleotides outside the gene matches: 2. Germline V gene sequence: CDR1 SGHVS, CDR2 FQNEAQ. The CDR3 extends over 15 amino acids. In DNA form, the CDR3 reads TGTGCCAGCAGCTTACTAGCGGGGGAAACCGGGGAGCTGTTTTTT. This sequence encodes CASSLLAGETGELFF.

To note about this clonotype: A junction boundary mismatches the germline segment, possibly from a read error. The chain joins TRBV6-2 or TRBV6-3 to TRBJ2-2; no clear D gene. Per the germline V gene, CDR1 is MNHEY and CDR2 is SVGEGT. The CDR3 loop spans 14 amino acids. CDR3 protein: CASRDSLNTWELFF. DNA for the CDR3: TGTGCCAGCAGGGATAGTCTTAACACCTGGGAGCTGTTTTTT.

V gene TRBV28 combines with J gene TRBJ1-5; TRBD1 matches 9 bases. This CDR3 has 15 residues. The J segment lost 4 bases and the V segment lost 2 bases, leaving 3 bases of the junction unmatched. Looked up from germline, CDR1 is MDHEN and CDR2 is SYDVKM. The CDR3 region is CASSLGTGWNQPQHF. DNA for the CDR3: TGTGCCAGCAGTTTAGGGACAGGGTGGAATCAGCCCCAGCATTTT.

As concerns this clonotype: The junction and the germline gene differ at one end; a read error may be behind it. The J gene is TRBJ2-3, the V gene TRBV6-5, with D perhaps TRBD2 (5 bases). Germline-derived CDR1 and CDR2 are MNHEY and SVGAGI. The length of the CDR3 is 14 residues. The DNA for the CDR3 is TGTGCAAGCAGTTACACTAGGAGTACAGATACGCAGTATTTT. Translation: CASSYTRSTDTQYF.

This clonotype has a handful of counts. The chain employs TRBV11-2 and TRBJ1-2; no reliable D call. V lost 2 bases to trimming and J lost 7 bases, with 14 bases between them. This CDR3 is 14 amino acids long. Germline-derived CDR1 and CDR2 are SGHAT and FQNNGV. CDR3 DNA: TGTGCCAGCAGCTTACACGCAGGAGAGGGTGGCTACACCTTC. It specifies CASSLHAGEGGYTF.

The sample holds a few counts of this clonotype. The chain carries TRBV6-6 and TRBJ2-7, with TRBD2 as a possible D gene (5 bases). The CDR3 contains 11 residues. Trimming pared 6 bases from V and 9 bases from J, leaving 12 bases between. Germline CDR1 reads MNHNY; CDR2 reads SVGAGI (reference sequence). Here the CDR3 reads CASSGGAVQYF. The CDR3, as DNA: TGTGCCAGCAGCGGAGGAGCGGTGCAGTACTTC.

About this clonotype itself: No conserved phenylalanine or tryptophan is present at the end of the CDR3, so a read error is the likely explanation. No DNA is shown, since the ends of the CDR3 on it are uncertain; the CDR3 is the one TCRdb lists. This rearrangement joins TRBV2 to TRBJ2-4; the table assigns TRBD2, which was not confirmed against the DNA. The CDR3 is 11 amino acids long, termini counted. From germline, CDR1 is SNHLY and CDR2 FYNNEI. CDR3 residues: CASSFSTKGRI.

This clonotype came up a few times. The V gene is TRBV7-2, the J gene TRBJ2-5; D might be TRBD2 (5 bases). Germline assignment: CDR1 SGHTA and CDR2 FQGNSA. The CDR3 length is 13 residues. The germline V and J ends were trimmed by 3 bases and 7 bases, with 12 bases remaining between them. The CDR3 DNA reads TGTGCCAGCAGCTTTGTCGGCGAGGGGACCCAGTACTTC. It translates to CASSFVGEGTQYF.

The V call is TRBV2, the J call TRBJ2-5; 8 bases are a match to TRBD2. CDR3 length: 13 amino acids. V shed 10 bases, J shed 1 base, and the junction held 5 bases outside the gene matches. Germline V gene sequence: CDR1 SNHLY, CDR2 FYNNEI. The CDR3 coding sequence is TGTGCCACTAACCTAGCGGGCCAAGAGACCCAGTACTTC. Translation: CATNLAGQETQYF. Combining the CDR3 with reference TRBV2 and TRBJ2-5 gives the whole variable domain EPEVTQTPSHQVTQMGQEVILRCVPISNHLYFYWYRQILGQKVEFLVSFYNNEISEKSEIFDDQFSVERPDGSNFTLKIRSTKLEDSAMYFCATNLAGQETQYFGPGTRLLVL.

The chain carries TRBV20-1 and TRBJ1-4; 7 bases align to TRBD1. CDR1 is DFQATT and CDR2 is SNEGSKA in the germline V gene (reference sequence). CDR3 size: 13 residues. J lost 8 bases, V lost 1 base, and 4 bases had no gene match. CDR3 sequence: CSARGDSGEKLFF. The CDR3 bases are TGCAGTGCTAGAGGGGACAGCGGGGAAAAACTGTTTTTT.